This TCR beta chain originates from a study of CD8 T cells in ankylosing spondylitis. Whole-study results and caveats: Earlier authors reported some of these motif variants in reactive arthritis synovial fluid and blood. In ankylosing spondylitis blood, a motif of roughly eight highly homologous TCR beta variants appeared characteristic. It was reported that disease-linked clones were significantly enriched in matched ankylosing spondylitis synovial fluid.

CDR3 size: 12 residues. Of note for this clonotype: Its matching antigen is unknown.

Construction of TCR beta libraries was performed using quantitative 5'-RACE with molecular barcodes. TCRdb recomputed calls from the 5' RACE reads with MiXCR, one row per CDR3 protein. The profile shows 200,000 or so distinct CDR3 sequences, 10% to 15% of them singletons. The TCR was taken from a female donor with ankylosing spondylitis or in good health (not recorded which). The V gene is TRBV21-1, the J gene TRBJ2-1. TRBV21-1 is a recognized pseudogene. Sequenced: blood, either unsorted or a sorted T cell fraction (not recorded which). CDR3 sequence (DNA): TGTGCCAGCAGCCAGCCACGAAATGAGCAGTTCTTC. It encodes CASSQPRNEQFF.